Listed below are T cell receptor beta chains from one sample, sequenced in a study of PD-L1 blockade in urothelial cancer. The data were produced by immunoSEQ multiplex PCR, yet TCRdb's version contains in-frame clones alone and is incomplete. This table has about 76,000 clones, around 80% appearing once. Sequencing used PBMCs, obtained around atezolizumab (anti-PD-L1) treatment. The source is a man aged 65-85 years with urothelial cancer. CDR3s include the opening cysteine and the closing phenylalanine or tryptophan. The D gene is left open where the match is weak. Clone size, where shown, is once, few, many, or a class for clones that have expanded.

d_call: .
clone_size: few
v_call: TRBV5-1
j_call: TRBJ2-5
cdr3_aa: CASSLSGQYQETQYF
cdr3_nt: TGCGCCAGCAGCTTAAGCGGGCAGTACCAAGAGACCCAGTACTTC

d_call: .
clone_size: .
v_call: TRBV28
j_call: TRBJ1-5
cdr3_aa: CASSSGNQPQHF
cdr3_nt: TGTGCCAGCAGTTCCGGCAATCAGCCCCAGCATTTT

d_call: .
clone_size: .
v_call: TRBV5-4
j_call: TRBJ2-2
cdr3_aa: CASSLDVSTGELFF
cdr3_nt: TGTGCCAGCAGCTTGGATGTTAGTACCGGGGAGCTGTTTTTT

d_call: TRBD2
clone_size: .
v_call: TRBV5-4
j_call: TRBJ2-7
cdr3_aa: CASSSGLAGGQSSYEQYF
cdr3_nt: TGTGCCAGCAGCTCGGGACTAGCGGGAGGTCAAAGCTCCTACGAGCAGTACTTC

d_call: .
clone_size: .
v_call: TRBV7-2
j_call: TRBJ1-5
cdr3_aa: CASSLGQSNQPQHF
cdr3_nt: TGTGCCAGCAGCTTAGGACAGTCTAATCAGCCCCAGCATTTT

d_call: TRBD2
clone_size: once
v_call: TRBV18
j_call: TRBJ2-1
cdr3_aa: CASSRGLAASDEQFF
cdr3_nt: TGTGCCAGCTCCCGGGGACTAGCGGCCTCCGATGAGCAGTTCTTC

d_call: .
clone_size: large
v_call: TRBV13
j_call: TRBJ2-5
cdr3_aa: CASSLWDSQETQYF
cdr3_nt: TGTGCCAGCAGCTTATGGGACTCTCAAGAGACCCAGTACTTC

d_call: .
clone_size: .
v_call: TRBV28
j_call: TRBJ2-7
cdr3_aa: CASSLVSSKQYF
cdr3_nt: TGTGCCAGCAGTTTAGTTTCATCCAAGCAGTACTTC

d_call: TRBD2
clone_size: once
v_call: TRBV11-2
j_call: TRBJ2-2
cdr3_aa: CASSFRSWTSGTGELFF
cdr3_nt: TGTGCCAGCAGCTTCCGATCTTGGACTAGCGGGACCGGGGAGCTGTTTTTT

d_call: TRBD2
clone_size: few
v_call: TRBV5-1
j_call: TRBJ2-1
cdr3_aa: CASSTQGLVPHEQFF
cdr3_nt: TGCGCCAGCAGCACCCAGGGACTAGTGCCCCATGAGCAGTTCTTC

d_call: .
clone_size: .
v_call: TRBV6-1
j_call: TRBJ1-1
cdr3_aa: CASSPQSLTNEAFF
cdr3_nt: TGTGCCAGCAGCCCACAATCCCTTACTAATGAAGCTTTCTTT